A single sample gave rise to the 30 T cell receptor beta chains below, sequenced in a study of T cell repertoires in cytomegalovirus infection (dated by TCRdb to the late 2010s). Data came from an Illumina HiSeq 1500. The public sequencing data were trimmed at Q25 with fastp and processed into clonotypes with MiXCR by TCRdb, which kept only in-frame beta chains. Every distinct CDR3 protein forms one entry, paired with its most common genes and DNA. This sample comprises roughly 300,000 distinct CDR3 sequences, roughly 24% of them detected only once. The ten largest clones capture more than 11% of the sample. Sequencing was done on a sample of PBMCs. Receptors were obtained from a human donor in good health (CMV status not recorded). Some clones in this sample may be carry-over from other donors' samples.

This chain uses TRBV27 with TRBJ1-2; 7 bases fit TRBD1. The CDR3 is 20 amino acids. Germline V lookup: CDR1 MNHEY, CDR2 SMNVEV (reference sequence). Trimming cost V 2 bases and J 2 bases; bases outside gene matches: 20. The CDR3 region has the DNA TGTGCCAGCAGTTTAGTTCCATCGGCAATCCGCAGGGGGATGAACTATGGCTACACCTTC. Its protein product is CASSLVPSAIRRGMNYGYTF.

CDR3 coding DNA: TGCAGCGTTGAAGATGTGGGATTTGATTCCCGGAATGGCTACACCTTC. Protein: CSVEDVGFDSRNGYTF. The chain recombines TRBV29-1 with TRBJ1-2; D is unclear. V shed 0 bases and J shed 6 bases, with 20 bases lying between them. CDR3 length: 16 amino acids. In germline, CDR1 is SQVTM, CDR2 ANQGSEA.

J is TRBJ2-3 and V is TRBV7-2; the match to TRBD2 covers 11 bases. Trimming took 4 bases from V and 7 from J; bases not matched to a gene: 7. The CDR3 is 15 amino acids. CDR1 and CDR2 from the germline V gene are SGHTA and FQGNSA. The CDR3 region has the DNA TGTGCCAGCAGCTCGGGACTAGCGGAACAGAATACGCAGTATTTT. Residues: CASSSGLAEQNTQYF.

Only a few counts were recorded for this clonotype. The chain joins TRBV24-1 to TRBJ2-1, with D tentatively TRBD1 or TRBD2 (5 bases each). V was pared by 6 bases and J by 0 bases, with 11 bases between. CDR1 and CDR2 (germline): KGHDR, SFDVKD. CDR3 length: 15 amino acids. CDR3 amino acids: CATSPKGSSYNEQFF. The CDR3 nucleotides are TGTGCCACCAGTCCCAAGGGGAGCTCCTACAATGAGCAGTTCTTC.

This sequence joins TRBV20-1 and TRBJ2-1; tentatively, D is TRBD1 (6 bases). Germline V gene sequence: CDR1 DFQATT, CDR2 SNEGSKA (reference sequence). Trimming removed 0 bases at V and 5 bases at J, with 14 bases between. The CDR3 runs to 15 residues. CDR3 region: CSAREGSTGHNEQFF. The DNA of the CDR3 is TGCAGTGCTAGAGAAGGGTCGACAGGCCACAATGAGCAGTTCTTC.

This clonotype was observed at least ten times. The V gene is TRBV11-2, the J gene TRBJ2-3; D not resolved. The CDR3 runs 14 residues. With 4 bases removed from V and 2 bases from J, the gap between germline ends came to 10 bases. Germline CDR1 and CDR2: SGHAT and FQNNGV. The CDR3 DNA is TGTGCCAGCAGCTCTGGATCCTCCACAGATACGCAGTATTTT. Amino acids: CASSSGSSTDTQYF.

The sample holds a few counts of this clonotype. The chain uses TRBV7-9 and TRBJ2-3; D is possibly TRBD1 or TRBD2 (5 bases each). The germline V gene encodes CDR1 SEHNR and CDR2 FQNEAQ (reference sequence). Trimming left V 0 bases short and J 6 bases short, with 22 bases between. CDR3 length: 18 amino acids. CDR3 nucleotides: TGTGCCAGCAGCTTAGCCCCTAGGGACCTCACCGCCAAGGATACGCAGTATTTT. The encoded protein is CASSLAPRDLTAKDTQYF.

The genes are TRBV4-3 and TRBJ2-7; TRBD1 is a possible D gene (6 bases). Germline V CDR1 and CDR2: LGHNA, YSLEER. V was shortened by 0 bases and J by 7 bases, with 16 bases between the two germline ends. The CDR3 contains 15 residues. CDR3 loop: CASSQDPQGVGEQYF. CDR3 coding DNA: TGCGCCAGCAGCCAAGACCCACAGGGCGTTGGGGAGCAGTACTTC.

The chain carries TRBV10-3 and TRBJ1-1, with 7 bases fitting TRBD1. The junction had 9 bases not matched to a gene; V was cut back by 6 bases and J by 5 bases. This CDR3 is built from 14 residues. In germline, CDR1 is ENHRY, CDR2 SYGVKD. The DNA of the CDR3 is TGTGCCATCAGGGGGGCAGGGGGGGAAACTGAAGCTTTCTTT. Protein sequence: CAIRGAGGETEAFF.

V and J are TRBV2 and TRBJ1-5; TRBD1 is a possible D gene (5 bases). This CDR3 has 15 amino acids. Germline V CDR1 and CDR2: SNHLY, FYNNEI. V shed 6 bases and J shed 4 bases, with 16 bases lying between them. The CDR3 loop reads CASRAGPGPNQPQHF. The CDR3 DNA is TGTGCCAGCAGGGCCGGCCCAGGGCCAAATCAGCCCCAGCATTTT.

The chain recombines TRBV7-2 with TRBJ2-1; D is possibly TRBD1 (6 bases). V lost 3 bases to trimming and J lost 0 bases, with 9 bases between them. The CDR3 loop spans 15 amino acids. Germline V gene lookup returns CDR1 SGHTA and CDR2 FQGNSA. CDR3 in DNA: TGTGCCAGCAGCTTCGGACAGTACTCCTACAATGAGCAGTTCTTC. Its protein product is CASSFGQYSYNEQFF.

This clonotype was recorded many times. The genes are TRBV7-2 and TRBJ1-1, with TRBD1 matching over 7 bases. The CDR3 runs to 12 residues. CDR1 and CDR2 from the germline V gene are SGHTA and FQGNSA. After removal of 2 bases from V and 7 bases from J, the junction contained 1 base not matched to a gene. CDR3 in amino acids: CASSLTGVEAFF. The CDR3 DNA follows: TGTGCCAGCAGCTTAACAGGGGTTGAAGCTTTCTTT.

This clonotype showed up just a few times. The chain employs TRBV11-2 and TRBJ2-1; 11 bases match TRBD2. The CDR3 totals 14 residues. Germline-derived CDR1 and CDR2 are SGHAT and FQNNGV. With V trimmed by 5 bases and J by 8 bases, 5 bases remained unmatched. Here the CDR3 DNA reads TGTGCCAGCAGCGTGACTAGCGGGATGCATGAGCAGTTCTTC. Translating gives CASSVTSGMHEQFF.

This sequence joins TRBV10-3 and TRBJ1-5; TRBD1 agrees at 8 bases. This CDR3 is built from 15 residues. Germline CDR1 and CDR2: ENHRY and SYGVKD. V lost 6 bases, J lost 4 bases, and 8 bases stayed unmatched. CDR3 nucleotides: TGTGCCATCAGCGATGGACAGGGAGGGAATCAGCCCCAGCATTTT. It encodes CAISDGQGGNQPQHF.

The table lists this clonotype with a few counts. This sequence joins TRBV11-2 and TRBJ2-7; 8 bases fit TRBD1. Germline lookup yields CDR1 SGHAT and CDR2 FQNNGV. The CDR3 is 14 amino acids. J was trimmed by 4 bases and V by 7 bases; bases with no gene match: 9. The CDR3 DNA is TGTGCCAGCACCGTCGGACAGGGACGATACGAGCAGTACTTC. Its translation is CASTVGQGRYEQYF.

This clonotype turned up a few times. V gene TRBV6-5 combines with J gene TRBJ2-7; 10 bases are a match to TRBD1. This CDR3 has 17 residues. V was pared by 2 bases and J by 2 bases, with 9 bases of the junction left unmatched. Germline values: CDR1 MNHEY, CDR2 SVGAGI. The CDR3 protein is CASSYQSGTGVTYEQYF. CDR3 sequence (DNA): TGTGCCAGCAGTTACCAATCCGGGACAGGGGTTACCTACGAGCAGTACTTC.

In this sample, this clonotype turned up a few times. This sequence joins TRBV6-5 and TRBJ2-5; D may be TRBD1 (5 bases). CDR1 is MNHEY and CDR2 is SVGAGI in the germline V gene. Deletions cut 2 bases from V and 2 bases from J, with 9 bases between. This CDR3 is built from 14 residues. The CDR3 DNA follows: TGTGCCAGCAGTTACCAGGGTGGGCAAGAGACCCAGTACTTC. Protein sequence: CASSYQGGQETQYF.

This clonotype has more than one count but fewer than ten. J is TRBJ2-2 and V is TRBV7-2; 9 nucleotides align to TRBD1. The V segment lost 1 base and the J segment 3 bases; nucleotides outside the gene matches: 6. The germline CDR1 and CDR2 sequences are SGHTA and FQGNSA. CDR3 length equals 17 residues. CDR3 in amino acids: CASSLVGTGIDTGELFF. The CDR3 nucleotides read TGTGCCAGCAGCTTAGTCGGGACAGGGATCGACACCGGGGAGCTGTTTTTT.

The sample holds a few counts of this clonotype. The chain couples TRBV29-1 to TRBJ2-5; 11 bases map to TRBD2. CDR1 and CDR2 from the germline V gene are SQVTM and ANQGSEA. The CDR3 is made up of 14 amino acids. The V segment lost 5 bases and the J segment 2 bases; nucleotides outside the gene matches: 4. CDR3 sequence reads: CSVLGLAAQETQYF. The CDR3 DNA follows: TGCAGCGTTCTGGGACTAGCGGCACAAGAGACCCAGTACTTC.

V is TRBV28 and J is TRBJ1-1, with D maybe TRBD1 (5 bases). The germline V gene encodes CDR1 MDHEN and CDR2 SYDVKM. The V and J ends lost 4 bases and 5 bases respectively, with 8 bases between them. CDR3 length equals 12 residues. CDR3 nucleotides: TGTGCCAGCAGTTCGGGGCGGACTGAAGCTTTCTTT. Translation: CASSSGRTEAFF.

This clonotype has ten or more counts. The chain couples TRBV12-3 or TRBV12-4 to TRBJ2-2; D not certain. The CDR3 has 10 residues. V shed 7 bases and J shed 7 bases, with 4 bases lying between them. CDR3 amino acids: CASKGGELFF. Here the CDR3 DNA reads TGTGCCAGCAAGGGCGGGGAGCTGTTTTTT.

The V and J genes are TRBV5-6 and TRBJ2-1; TRBD2 agrees at 12 bases. With V trimmed by 4 bases and J by 8 bases, 4 bases remained unmatched. Germline V gene sequence: CDR1 SGHDT, CDR2 YYEEEE. This CDR3 region has 14 residues. The CDR3 DNA is TGTGCCAGCAGCGCTGGACTAGCGGGACATGAGCAGTTCTTC. Translated, it gives CASSAGLAGHEQFF.

This clonotype was counted only a few times. The chain combines TRBV10-3 with TRBJ1-1, with D maybe TRBD1 (6 bases). Germline CDR1 reads ENHRY; CDR2 reads SYGVKD. Trimming removed 3 bases at V and 4 bases at J, with 15 bases between. This CDR3 is 15 amino acids long. CDR3 loop: CAISESGGAATEAFF. The CDR3 bases are TGTGCCATCAGTGAATCTGGGGGGGCGGCCACTGAAGCTTTCTTT.

Here the CDR3 reads CASSPPWNQETQYF. The CDR3 DNA reads TGTGCCAGCAGCCCCCCTTGGAACCAAGAGACCCAGTACTTC. The chain joins TRBV11-2 to TRBJ2-5; D is unresolved. The CDR3 extends over 14 amino acids. Deletions cut 5 bases from V and 0 bases from J, with 10 bases between. The germline gives CDR1 SGHAT, CDR2 FQNNGV.

This clonotype was found a few times. The chain recombines TRBV29-1 with TRBJ1-1; 7 bases map to TRBD1. V shed 5 bases, J shed 4 bases, and the junction held 7 bases outside the gene matches. The CDR3 extends over 13 amino acids. Germline V gene sequence: CDR1 SQVTM, CDR2 ANQGSEA. The CDR3 protein is CSVLTGPGTEAFF. The CDR3, as DNA: TGCAGCGTTTTGACAGGGCCCGGCACTGAAGCTTTCTTT.

This clonotype was detected ten times or more. The CDR3 spells CASSLGVSGANVLTF. The DNA for the CDR3 is TGTGCCAGCAGCTTAGGGGTCAGTGGGGCCAACGTCCTGACTTTC. The chain links TRBV7-2 to TRBJ2-6; D ambiguous. The germline gives CDR1 SGHTA, CDR2 FQGNSA. The CDR3 is 15 amino acids. Trimming cost V 1 base and J 3 bases, with 7 bases left between them.

This clonotype occurred a few times. The V and J genes are TRBV7-2 and TRBJ2-2; 9 nucleotides align to TRBD2. Germline lookup yields CDR1 SGHTA and CDR2 FQGNSA. After removal of 5 bases from V and 5 bases from J, the junction contained 9 bases not matched to a gene. The CDR3 sequence is 16 residues long. Here the CDR3 reads CASSHGGGGRTGELFF. The CDR3 DNA sequence: TGTGCCAGCAGCCACGGCGGGGGGGGAAGAACCGGGGAGCTGTTTTTT. The complete variable domain, with remaining parts taken from reference TRBV7-2 and TRBJ2-2, reads GAGVSQSPSNKVTEKGKDVELRCDPISGHTALYWYRQSLGQGLEFLIYFQGNSAPDKSGLPSDRFSAERTGGSVSTLTIQRTQQEDSAVYLCASSHGGGGRTGELFFGEGSRLTVL.

This clonotype was seen repeatedly, ten times or more. The genes are TRBV7-2 and TRBJ2-1; 9 nucleotides agree with TRBD1. Germline loops: CDR1 SGHTA, CDR2 FQGNSA. The length of the CDR3 is 15 residues. V lost 9 bases and J lost 9; bases outside the gene matches: 15. Written as DNA, the CDR3 is TGTGCCAGTAAAAGGGACAGGGTCGGCGGGGCTGAGCAGTTCTTC. This encodes CASKRDRVGGAEQFF. The full variable domain, with the rest looked up from reference TRBV7-2 and TRBJ2-1, is GAGVSQSPSNKVTEKGKDVELRCDPISGHTALYWYRQSLGQGLEFLIYFQGNSAPDKSGLPSDRFSAERTGGSVSTLTIQRTQQEDSAVYLCASKRDRVGGAEQFFGPGTRLTVL.

This clonotype came up a few times. V gene TRBV19 combines with J gene TRBJ1-1; possible D gene TRBD1, 5 bases. From germline, CDR1 is LNHDA and CDR2 SQIVND (reference sequence). The V end was cut by 6 bases, the J end by 4 bases, with 12 bases between. This CDR3 comprises 13 residues. The CDR3 protein is CASRPQGGTEAFF. The CDR3 DNA sequence: TGTGCCAGTAGACCCCAGGGAGGCACTGAAGCTTTCTTT.

This clonotype has just a few counts. This chain connects TRBV10-3 to TRBJ2-1; D perhaps matches TRBD2 (6 bases). Deletions cut 10 bases from V and 9 bases from J, with 10 bases between. This CDR3 region has 10 residues. CDR1 ENHRY and CDR2 SYGVKD come from the germline V gene. The DNA of the CDR3 is TGTGCCACCGGAGGGAGTGAGCAGTTCTTC. It encodes CATGGSEQFF.